Below, 20 T cell receptor beta chains from the same sample are listed, as sequenced in a study of shared clonotypes between healthy human individuals. TCRdb's table, derived via immunoSEQ multiplex PCR, lists solely in-frame clones and lacks some. The sample lists about a million clones; about 75% were seen once. The sequencing sample was made of memory CD4+ T cells sorted from blood. Indicated subset: CD45RA-negative fraction. These receptors were obtained from a man aged 18 to 30 in good health.

The chain recombines TRBV28 with TRBJ1-2; a possible D gene is TRBD1 (6 bases). Trimming left V 3 bases short and J 5 bases short, with 10 bases between. The CDR3 length is 13 residues. The germline V gene has CDR1 MDHEN and CDR2 SYDVKM. The CDR3 reads CASSFYREYGYTF. In DNA form, the CDR3 reads TGTGCCAGCAGTTTTTACAGGGAGTATGGCTACACCTTC.

The chain couples TRBV10-1 to TRBJ2-2; D possibly matches TRBD1 or TRBD2 (6 bases each). Trimming stripped 3 bases from V and 1 base from J, with 12 bases between. The CDR3 is made up of 16 amino acids. CDR1 is WNHNN and CDR2 is SYGVQD in the germline V gene (reference sequence). CDR3 sequence reads: CASSDTGALNTGELFF. The CDR3 region has the DNA TGCGCCAGCAGTGATACGGGGGCCCTGAACACCGGGGAGCTGTTTTTT.

The sample holds a few counts of this clone. The chain links TRBV6-1 to TRBJ2-2; the D is unclear. V gave up 4 bases and J gave up 6 bases, with 15 bases separating them. This CDR3 spans 15 amino acids. Germline CDR1 is MNHNS and CDR2 is SASEGT. The CDR3 DNA follows: TGTGCCAGCAGTGCTCGGGCAGAGTTGTCCGGGGAGCTGTTTTTT. This codes for CASSARAELSGELFF.

This clone was recorded many times. CDR3 protein: CASSSQGDLRELFF. In nucleotides, the CDR3 is TGTGCCAGCAGCTCCCAGGGGGACCTTCGGGAACTGTTTTTT. The gene calls are TRBV7-9 and TRBJ1-4; 7 nucleotides line up with TRBD1. Looked up from germline, CDR1 is SEHNR and CDR2 is FQNEAQ (reference sequence). This CDR3 region has 14 residues. V lost 4 bases, J lost 12 bases, and 11 bases stayed unmatched.

The V call is TRBV6-1, the J call TRBJ2-5; 8 bases are shared with TRBD2. This CDR3 has 14 amino acids. The germline V gene encodes CDR1 MNHNS and CDR2 SASEGT. V was clipped by 8 bases and J by 1 base; unmatched bases: 6. CDR3 sequence reads: CASVKRGIQETQYF. CDR3 DNA sequence: TGTGCCAGCGTGAAGCGGGGGATCCAAGAGACCCAGTACTTC.

This clone was counted once. V is TRBV18 and J is TRBJ1-1; D remains unclear. CDR3 length: 15 residues. Trimming took off 3 bases at V and 1 base at J, with 12 bases between the two ends. The germline gives CDR1 KGHSH, CDR2 LQKENI. As DNA, the CDR3 is TGTGCCAGCTCACCTGAGCTAGCCTCGAACACTGAAGCTTTCTTT. Translating gives CASSPELASNTEAFF.

This chain uses TRBV5-1 with TRBJ2-5; D not certain. Germline assignment: CDR1 SGHRS and CDR2 YFSETQ. The V end was cut by 3 bases, the J end by 5 bases, with 11 bases between. This CDR3 contains 13 residues. CDR3: CASSSEGRETQYF. CDR3 sequence (DNA): TGCGCCAGCAGCTCTGAAGGCAGGGAGACCCAGTACTTC.

The V gene is TRBV6-6, the J gene TRBJ1-3, with no clear D. The CDR3 runs 15 residues. The germline V gene encodes CDR1 MNHNY and CDR2 SVGAGI (reference sequence). V gave up 5 bases and J gave up 0 bases, with 11 bases separating them. The CDR3 reads CASSAPDLSGNTIYF. In DNA form, the CDR3 reads TGTGCCAGCAGTGCCCCCGACCTCTCTGGAAACACCATATATTTT.

The genes are TRBV7-2 and TRBJ1-2; tentative D call: TRBD1 (6 bases). Trimming took 4 bases from V and 2 from J, leaving 11 bases between them. The germline V gene encodes CDR1 SGHTA and CDR2 FQGNSA. There are 14 residues in the CDR3. CDR3 coding DNA: TGTGCCAGCAGCTCACAAAGGGGGAACTATGGCTACACCTTC. Translation: CASSSQRGNYGYTF.

V and J are TRBV6-5 and TRBJ2-3; D possibly corresponds to TRBD2 (6 bases). Germline V CDR1 and CDR2: MNHEY, SVGAGI. The V end was cut by 7 bases, the J end by 4 bases, with 15 bases between. The CDR3 is 14 amino acids. This CDR3 reads CASKNGGKADTQYF. CDR3 DNA sequence: TGTGCCAGCAAGAACGGGGGTAAGGCAGATACGCAGTATTTT.

This clone was picked up one time. This chain joins TRBV4-3 and TRBJ1-1; D is perhaps TRBD1 (5 bases). The germline V and J ends were trimmed by 1 base and 3 bases, with 12 bases remaining between them. Germline V lookup: CDR1 LGHNA, CDR2 YSLEER. This CDR3 region has 15 residues. The CDR3 nucleotides read TGCGCCAGCAGCCAAGTGTTTGCGGGACACACTGAAGCTTTCTTT. Translated: CASSQVFAGHTEAFF.

This clone was recorded a few times. The chain is built from TRBV7-2 and TRBJ1-5, with a weak D call TRBD1 (5 bases). Germline loops: CDR1 SGHTA, CDR2 FQGNSA. V was clipped by 5 bases and J by 11 bases, with 16 bases between them. The CDR3 totals 13 residues. This chain's CDR3 is CASSATGTTTQHF. CDR3 in DNA: TGTGCCAGCAGCGCAACCGGGACTACGACCCAGCATTTT.

The rearrangement links TRBV4-1 to TRBJ1-5; D is unresolved. V lost 0 bases and J lost 4, with 13 bases in between. CDR1 is MGHRA and CDR2 is YSYEKL in the germline V gene. This CDR3 spans 16 amino acids. CDR3 bases: TGCGCCAGCAGCCAAGAATTAGGCCCGCTTAATCAGCCCCAGCATTTT. Translation gives CASSQELGPLNQPQHF.

V gene TRBV5-6 combines with J gene TRBJ2-1; 8 nucleotides align to TRBD2. The CDR3 extends over 15 amino acids. Germline V lookup: CDR1 SGHDT, CDR2 YYEEEE. With 3 bases clipped from V and 6 bases from J, the junction kept 8 bases outside the gene matches. The CDR3 sequence: CASSSPGGLSNEQFF. The CDR3 nucleotides read TGTGCCAGCAGCTCGCCGGGGGGGCTAAGCAATGAGCAGTTCTTC.

Concerning this clone itself: This specimen includes other DNA sequences encoding the same CDR3. The V and J genes are TRBV28 and TRBJ1-2, with unresolved D. Trimming shortened V by 2 bases and J by 0 bases, and 4 bases separated the two germline ends. Germline CDR1 is MDHEN and CDR2 is SYDVKM. The CDR3 is made up of 13 amino acids. The chain's CDR3 is CASSLNPNYGYTF. CDR3 nucleotide sequence: TGTGCCAGCAGTTTAAACCCTAACTATGGCTACACCTTC.

The rearrangement uses TRBV29-1 and TRBJ2-3; D gene ambiguous. The germline CDR1 and CDR2 sequences are SQVTM and ANQGSEA. The V gene lost 4 bases and the J gene lost 1 base, with 9 bases spanning the gap. This CDR3 region has 13 residues. The CDR3 bases are TGCAGCGTTGGAGTCAGCCGCACAGATACGCAGTATTTT. Protein sequence: CSVGVSRTDTQYF.

The chain recombines TRBV27 with TRBJ1-1; D is unresolved. CDR1 and CDR2 (germline): MNHEY, SMNVEV (reference sequence). Trimming pared 4 bases from V and 4 bases from J, leaving 13 bases between. The CDR3 covers 14 residues. Written as DNA, the CDR3 is TGTGCCAGCAGTTACGGGGTTGGTGGCACTGAAGCTTTCTTT. Protein sequence: CASSYGVGGTEAFF.

The chain uses TRBV5-6 and TRBJ1-4, with 7 bases lining up with TRBD1. In germline, CDR1 is SGHDT, CDR2 YYEEEE. J was trimmed by 7 bases and V by 4 bases; bases with no gene match: 7. The length of the CDR3 is 14 residues. CDR3 sequence (DNA): TGTGCCAGCAGCATTCGACAGGGTAGTGAAAAACTGTTTTTT. This gives the protein CASSIRQGSEKLFF.

The chain combines TRBV7-8 with TRBJ2-7; D is ambiguous. The germline V and J ends were trimmed by 6 bases and 9 bases, with 15 bases remaining between them. The CDR3 length is 12 residues. Germline CDR1 is SGHVS and CDR2 is FQNEAQ. The CDR3 is CASSPSTLRQYF. The CDR3 coding sequence is TGTGCCAGCAGTCCCTCGACTCTGAGGCAGTACTTC.

This clone has a single count. The J gene is TRBJ1-5, the V gene TRBV30; TRBD1 matches at 9 bases. Germline V gene sequence: CDR1 GTSNPN, CDR2 SVGIG (reference sequence). CDR3 length: 18 amino acids. The V segment lost 3 bases and the J segment 3 bases; nucleotides outside the gene matches: 15. The CDR3 DNA reads as TGTGCCTGGAGCACTACCGACAGGGGGATTCAGGCCAATCAGCCCCAGCATTTT. As protein: CAWSTTDRGIQANQPQHF.